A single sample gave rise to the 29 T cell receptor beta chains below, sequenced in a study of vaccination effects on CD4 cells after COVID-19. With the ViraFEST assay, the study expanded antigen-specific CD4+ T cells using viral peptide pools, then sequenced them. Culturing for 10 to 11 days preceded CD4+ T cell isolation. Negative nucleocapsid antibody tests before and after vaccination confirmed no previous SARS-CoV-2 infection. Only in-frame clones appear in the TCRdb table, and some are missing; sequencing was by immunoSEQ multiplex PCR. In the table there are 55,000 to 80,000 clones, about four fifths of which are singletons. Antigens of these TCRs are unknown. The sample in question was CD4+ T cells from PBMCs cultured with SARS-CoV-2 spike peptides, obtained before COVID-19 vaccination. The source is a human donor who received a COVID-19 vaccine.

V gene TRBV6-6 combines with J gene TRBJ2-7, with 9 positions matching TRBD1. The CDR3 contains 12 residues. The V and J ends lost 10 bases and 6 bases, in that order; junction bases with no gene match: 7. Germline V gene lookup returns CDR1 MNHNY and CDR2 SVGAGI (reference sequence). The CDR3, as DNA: TGTGCCATCGGACAGGGGACCGGCGAGCAGTACGTC. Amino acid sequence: CAIGQGTGEQYV.

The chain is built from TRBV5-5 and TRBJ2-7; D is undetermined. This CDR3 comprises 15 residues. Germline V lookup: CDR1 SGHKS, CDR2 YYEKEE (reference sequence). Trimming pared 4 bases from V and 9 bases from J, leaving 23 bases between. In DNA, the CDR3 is TGTGCCAGCAGCAACTACCCTGCTCCCTCTGTGCGGCAGTACGTC. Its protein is CASSNYPAPSVRQYV.

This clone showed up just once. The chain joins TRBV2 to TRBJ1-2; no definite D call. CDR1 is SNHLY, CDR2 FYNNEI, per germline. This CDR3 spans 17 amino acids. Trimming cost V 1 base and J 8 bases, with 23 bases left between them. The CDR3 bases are TGTGCCAGCAGTGAAGACGGACGCGGTTTTCAGCGCGGAGGCTACACCTTC. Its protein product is CASSEDGRGFQRGGYTF.

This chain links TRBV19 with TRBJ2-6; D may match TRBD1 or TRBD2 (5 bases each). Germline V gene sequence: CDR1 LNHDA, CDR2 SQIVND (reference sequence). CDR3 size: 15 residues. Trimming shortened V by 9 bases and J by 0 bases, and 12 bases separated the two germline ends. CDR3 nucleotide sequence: TGTGCCAGCGGGACGGCCGACTCTGGGGCCAACGTCCTGACTTTC. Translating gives CASGTADSGANVLTF.

This chain's CDR3 is CASSGTSGGFSTDTQYF. In DNA, the CDR3 is TGTGCCAGCAGCGGCACTAGCGGGGGGTTTAGCACAGATACGCAGTATTTT. This chain links TRBV9 with TRBJ2-3; 12 bases line up with TRBD2. Germline CDR1 is SGDLS and CDR2 is YYNGEE. V was pared by 3 bases and J by 0 bases, with 5 bases of the junction left unmatched. The CDR3 runs 17 residues.

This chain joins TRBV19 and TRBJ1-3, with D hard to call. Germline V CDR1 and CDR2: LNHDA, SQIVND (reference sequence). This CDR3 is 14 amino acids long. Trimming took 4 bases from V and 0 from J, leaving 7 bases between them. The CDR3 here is CASSSQYSGNTIYF. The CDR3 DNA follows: TGTGCCAGTAGTAGTCAGTACTCTGGAAACACCATATATTTT.

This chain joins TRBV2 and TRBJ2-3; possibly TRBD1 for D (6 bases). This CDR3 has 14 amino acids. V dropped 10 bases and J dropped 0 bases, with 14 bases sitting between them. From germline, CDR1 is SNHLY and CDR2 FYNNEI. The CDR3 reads CATSTGPSTDTQYF. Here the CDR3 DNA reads TGTGCCACCTCAACAGGGCCTAGCACAGATACGCAGTATTTT.

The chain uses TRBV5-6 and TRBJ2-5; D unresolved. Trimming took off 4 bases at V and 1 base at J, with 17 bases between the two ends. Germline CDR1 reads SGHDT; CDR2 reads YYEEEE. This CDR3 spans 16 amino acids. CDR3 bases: TGTGCCAGCAGCCCATATCGGCCAGCTGGCCAAGAGACCCAGTACTTC. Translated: CASSPYRPAGQETQYF.

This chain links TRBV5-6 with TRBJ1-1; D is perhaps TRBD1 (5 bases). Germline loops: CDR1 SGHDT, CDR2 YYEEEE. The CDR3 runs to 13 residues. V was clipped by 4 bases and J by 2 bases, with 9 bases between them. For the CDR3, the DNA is TGTGCCAGCAGCGCCGACAGTAACACTGAAGCTTTCTTT. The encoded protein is CASSADSNTEAFF.

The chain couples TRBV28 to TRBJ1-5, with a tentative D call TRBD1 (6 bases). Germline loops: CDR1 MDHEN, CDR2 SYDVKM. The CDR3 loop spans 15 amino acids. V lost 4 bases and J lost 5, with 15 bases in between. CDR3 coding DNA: TGTGCCAGCAGTTCAGGGGTTGCTCGTGATCAGCCCCAGCATTTT. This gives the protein CASSSGVARDQPQHF. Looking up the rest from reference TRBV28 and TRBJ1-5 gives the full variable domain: DVKVTQSSRYLVKRTGEKVFLECVQDMDHENMFWYRQDPGLGLRLIYFSYDVKMKEKGDIPEGYSVSREKKERFSLILESASTNQTSMYLCASSSGVARDQPQHFGDGTRLSIL.

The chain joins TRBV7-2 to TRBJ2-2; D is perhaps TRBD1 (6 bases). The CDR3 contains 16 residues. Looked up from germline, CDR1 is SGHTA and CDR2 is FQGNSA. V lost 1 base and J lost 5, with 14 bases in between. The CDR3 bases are TGTGCCAGCAGCTTAGTTCCGGGACATTTAACCGGGGAGCTGTTTTTT. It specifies CASSLVPGHLTGELFF.

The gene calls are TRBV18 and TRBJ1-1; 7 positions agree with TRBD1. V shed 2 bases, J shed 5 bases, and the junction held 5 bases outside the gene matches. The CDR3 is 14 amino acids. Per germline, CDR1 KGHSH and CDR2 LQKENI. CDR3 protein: CASSPDRVVTEAFF. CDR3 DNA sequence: TGTGCCAGCTCACCAGACAGGGTTGTAACTGAAGCTTTCTTT.

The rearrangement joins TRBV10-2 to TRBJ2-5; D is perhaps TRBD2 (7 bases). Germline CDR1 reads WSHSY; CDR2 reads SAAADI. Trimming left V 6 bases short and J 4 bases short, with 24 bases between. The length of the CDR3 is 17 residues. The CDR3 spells CASRGGDGSFLTETQYF. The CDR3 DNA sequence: TGCGCCAGCAGAGGGGGGGACGGGTCTTTCCTCACAGAGACCCAGTACTTC.

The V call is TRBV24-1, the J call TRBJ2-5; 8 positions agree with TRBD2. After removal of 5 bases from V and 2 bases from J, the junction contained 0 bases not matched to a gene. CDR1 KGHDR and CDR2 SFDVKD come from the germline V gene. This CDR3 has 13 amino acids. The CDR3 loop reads CATSVAGQETQYF. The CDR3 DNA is TGTGCCACCAGTGTAGCGGGGCAAGAGACCCAGTACTTC.

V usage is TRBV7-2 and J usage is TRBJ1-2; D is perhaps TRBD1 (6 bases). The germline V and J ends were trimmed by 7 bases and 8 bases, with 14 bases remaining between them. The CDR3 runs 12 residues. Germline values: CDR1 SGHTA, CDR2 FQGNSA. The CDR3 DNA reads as TGTGCCAGCAATACTCAGGGGTTGGGCTACACCTTC. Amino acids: CASNTQGLGYTF.

CDR3 amino acids: CASSIGPGNTEAFF. CDR3 DNA: TGTGCCAGCAGTATAGGACCAGGGAACACTGAAGCTTTCTTT. The chain uses TRBV2 and TRBJ1-1; D remains ambiguous. Germline V gene data show CDR1 as SNHLY and CDR2 as FYNNEI. The V end was cut by 5 bases, the J end by 1 base, with 11 bases between. This CDR3 spans 14 amino acids.

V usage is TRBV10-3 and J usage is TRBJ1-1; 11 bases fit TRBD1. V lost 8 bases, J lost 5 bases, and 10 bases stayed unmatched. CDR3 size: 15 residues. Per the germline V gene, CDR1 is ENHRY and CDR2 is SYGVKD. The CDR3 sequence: CAIGGTGGPKTEAFF. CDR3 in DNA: TGTGCCATCGGGGGGACAGGGGGGCCTAAGACTGAAGCTTTCTTT.

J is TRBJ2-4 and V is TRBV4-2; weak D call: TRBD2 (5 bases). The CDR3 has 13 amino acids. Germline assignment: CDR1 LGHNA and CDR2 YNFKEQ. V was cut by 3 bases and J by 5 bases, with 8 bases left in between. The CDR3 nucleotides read TGTGCCAGCAGCCAGGTCGGGGAAAACATTCAGTACTTC. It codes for CASSQVGENIQYF.

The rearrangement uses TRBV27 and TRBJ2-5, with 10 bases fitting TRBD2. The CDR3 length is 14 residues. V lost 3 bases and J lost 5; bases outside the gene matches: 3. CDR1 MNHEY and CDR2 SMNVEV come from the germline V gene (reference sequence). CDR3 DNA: TGTGCCAGCAGTTTCTCTAGCGGGGGTGAGACCCAGTACTTC. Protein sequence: CASSFSSGGETQYF.

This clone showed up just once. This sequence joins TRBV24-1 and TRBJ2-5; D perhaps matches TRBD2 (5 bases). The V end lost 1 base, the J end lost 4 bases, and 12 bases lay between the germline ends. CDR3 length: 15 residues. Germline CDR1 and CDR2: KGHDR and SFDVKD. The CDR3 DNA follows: TGTGCCACCAGTGATTTTGAGGGTTTGGGAGAGACCCAGTACTTC. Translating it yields CATSDFEGLGETQYF.

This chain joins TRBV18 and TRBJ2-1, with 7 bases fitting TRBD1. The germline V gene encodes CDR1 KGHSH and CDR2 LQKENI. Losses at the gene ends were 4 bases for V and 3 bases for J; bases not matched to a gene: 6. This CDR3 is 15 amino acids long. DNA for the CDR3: TGTGCCAGCTCACTCTCCGGGACAGACTACAATGAGCAGTTCTTC. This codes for CASSLSGTDYNEQFF.

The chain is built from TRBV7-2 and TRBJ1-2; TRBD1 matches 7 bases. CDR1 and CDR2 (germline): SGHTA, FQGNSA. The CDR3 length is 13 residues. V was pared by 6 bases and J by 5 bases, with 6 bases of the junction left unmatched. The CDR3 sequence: CASSQGGGYGYTF. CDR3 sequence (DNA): TGTGCCAGCAGTCAGGGGGGCGGGTATGGCTACACCTTC.

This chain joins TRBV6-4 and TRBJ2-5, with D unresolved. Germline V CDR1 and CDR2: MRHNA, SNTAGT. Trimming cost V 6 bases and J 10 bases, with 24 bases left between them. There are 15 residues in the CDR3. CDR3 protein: CASSMTWDADQVQYF. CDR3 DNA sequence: TGTGCCAGCAGCATGACTTGGGATGCGGATCAGGTCCAGTACTTC.

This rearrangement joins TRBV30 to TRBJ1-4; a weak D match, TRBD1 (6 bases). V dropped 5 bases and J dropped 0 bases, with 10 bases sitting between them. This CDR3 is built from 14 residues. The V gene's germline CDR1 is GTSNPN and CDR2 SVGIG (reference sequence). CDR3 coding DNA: TGTGCCTGGGGACAGTTTGCAACTAATGAAAAACTGTTTTTT. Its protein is CAWGQFATNEKLFF.

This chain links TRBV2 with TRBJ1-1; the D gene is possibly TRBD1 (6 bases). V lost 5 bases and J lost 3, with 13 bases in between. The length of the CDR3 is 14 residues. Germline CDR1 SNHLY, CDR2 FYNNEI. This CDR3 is CASSLRGLDTEAFF. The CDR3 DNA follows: TGTGCCAGCAGTCTCAGGGGATTGGACACTGAAGCTTTCTTT.

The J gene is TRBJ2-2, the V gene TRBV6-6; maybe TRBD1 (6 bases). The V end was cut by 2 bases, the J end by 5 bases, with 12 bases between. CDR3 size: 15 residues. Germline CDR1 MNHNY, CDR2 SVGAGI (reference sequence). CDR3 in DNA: TGTGCCAGCAGTTACGGGAGAGGGGGAACCGGGGAGCTGTTTTTT. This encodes CASSYGRGGTGELFF.

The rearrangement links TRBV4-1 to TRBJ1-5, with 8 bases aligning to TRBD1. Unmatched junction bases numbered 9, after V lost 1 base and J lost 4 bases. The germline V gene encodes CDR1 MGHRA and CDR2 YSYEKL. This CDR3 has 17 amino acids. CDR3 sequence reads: CASSQGGRGRLNQPQHF. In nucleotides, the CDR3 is TGCGCCAGCAGCCAAGGAGGCAGGGGGCGGCTTAATCAGCCCCAGCATTTT.

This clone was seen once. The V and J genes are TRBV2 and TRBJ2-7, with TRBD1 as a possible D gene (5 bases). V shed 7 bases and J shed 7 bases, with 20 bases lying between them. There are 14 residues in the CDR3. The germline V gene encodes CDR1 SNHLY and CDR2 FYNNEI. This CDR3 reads CASTRQPDKGEQYV. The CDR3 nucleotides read TGTGCCAGCACAAGACAGCCCGATAAGGGGGAGCAGTACGTC.

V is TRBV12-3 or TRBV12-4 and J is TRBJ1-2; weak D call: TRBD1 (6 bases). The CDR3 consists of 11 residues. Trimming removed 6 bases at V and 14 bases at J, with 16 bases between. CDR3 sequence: CASRTGTHATF. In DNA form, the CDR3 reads TGTGCCAGCAGAACGGGGACACACGCAACCTTC.